This T cell receptor beta chain originates from a study of T cell changes during pregnancy in multiple sclerosis. The sample holds a few counts of this clone. V was clipped by 2 bases and J by 2 bases, with 15 bases between them. The CDR3 has 16 residues. Germline CDR1 reads SEHNR; CDR2 reads FQNEAQ (reference sequence). Sequenced by immunoSEQ multiplex PCR; TCRdb stores in-frame clones only, minus some. The table shows 90,000 to 100,000 clones, with almost 95% occurring only once. This chain uses TRBV7-9 with TRBJ1-1; D possibly corresponds to TRBD1 (6 bases). The receptor was isolated from a female donor with multiple sclerosis, enrolled in a pregnancy study. The input for sequencing was peripheral blood, taken in the third trimester of pregnancy. In DNA, the CDR3 is TGTGCCAGCAGCTTATCACGTTGGACAGCAAACACTGAAGCTTTCTTT. Its translation: CASSLSRWTANTEAFF.